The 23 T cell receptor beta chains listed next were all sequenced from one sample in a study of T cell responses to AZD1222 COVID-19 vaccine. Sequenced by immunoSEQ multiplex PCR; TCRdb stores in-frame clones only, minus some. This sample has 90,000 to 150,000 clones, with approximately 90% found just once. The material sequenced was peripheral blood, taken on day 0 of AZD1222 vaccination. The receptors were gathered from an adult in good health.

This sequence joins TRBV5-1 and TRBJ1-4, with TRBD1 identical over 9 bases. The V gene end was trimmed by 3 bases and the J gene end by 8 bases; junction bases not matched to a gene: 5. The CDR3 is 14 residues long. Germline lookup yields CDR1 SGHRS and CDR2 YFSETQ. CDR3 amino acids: CASSSQGAGEKLFF. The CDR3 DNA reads TGCGCCAGCAGCTCACAGGGGGCAGGCGAAAAACTGTTTTTT.

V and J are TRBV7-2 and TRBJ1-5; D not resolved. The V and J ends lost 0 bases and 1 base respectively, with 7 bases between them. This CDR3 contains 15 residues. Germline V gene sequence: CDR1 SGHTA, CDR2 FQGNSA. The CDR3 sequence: CASSLARGSNQPQHF. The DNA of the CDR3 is TGTGCCAGCAGCTTAGCTAGAGGCAGCAATCAGCCCCAGCATTTT.

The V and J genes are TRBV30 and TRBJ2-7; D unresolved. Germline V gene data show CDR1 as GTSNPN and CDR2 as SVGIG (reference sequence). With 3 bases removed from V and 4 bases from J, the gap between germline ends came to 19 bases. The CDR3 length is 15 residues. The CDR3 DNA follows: TGTGCCTGGAGAAACAGAGGAGACACAGATTACGAGCAGTACTTC. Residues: CAWRNRGDTDYEQYF.

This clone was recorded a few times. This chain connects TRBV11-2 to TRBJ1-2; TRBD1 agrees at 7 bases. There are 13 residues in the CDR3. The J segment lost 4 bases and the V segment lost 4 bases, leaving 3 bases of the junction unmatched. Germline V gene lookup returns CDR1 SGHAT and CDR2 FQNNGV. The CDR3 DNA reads TGTGCCAGCAGCTCACAGGGGTCCTATGGCTACACCTTC. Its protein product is CASSSQGSYGYTF.

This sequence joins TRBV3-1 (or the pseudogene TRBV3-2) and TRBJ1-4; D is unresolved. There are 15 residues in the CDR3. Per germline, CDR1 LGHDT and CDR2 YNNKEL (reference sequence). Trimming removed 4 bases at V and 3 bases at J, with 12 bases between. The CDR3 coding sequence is TGTGCCAGCAGCCCCCGACAAGCCTCTAATGAAAAACTGTTTTTT. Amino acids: CASSPRQASNEKLFF.

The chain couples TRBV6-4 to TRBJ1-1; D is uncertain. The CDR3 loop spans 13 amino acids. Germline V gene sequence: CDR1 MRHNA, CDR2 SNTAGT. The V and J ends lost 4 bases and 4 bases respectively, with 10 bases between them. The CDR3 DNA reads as TGTGCCAGCAGTGTGGAGGGAGGCACTGAAGCTTTCTTT. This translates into CASSVEGGTEAFF.

The CDR3 reads CASSLSGDGYTF. The CDR3 coding sequence is TGTGCCAGCAGTTTGTCAGGGGATGGCTACACCTTC. V and J are TRBV12-3 or TRBV12-4 and TRBJ1-2, with D possibly being TRBD1 (6 bases). The CDR3 contains 12 residues. V was shortened by 3 bases and J by 6 bases, with 8 bases between the two germline ends.

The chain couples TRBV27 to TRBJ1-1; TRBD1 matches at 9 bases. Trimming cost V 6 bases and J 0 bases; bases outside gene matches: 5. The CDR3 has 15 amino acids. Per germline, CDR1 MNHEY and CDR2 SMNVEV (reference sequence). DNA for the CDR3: TGTGCCAGCAGCTTCGGACAGGGGCTGAACACTGAAGCTTTCTTT. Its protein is CASSFGQGLNTEAFF.

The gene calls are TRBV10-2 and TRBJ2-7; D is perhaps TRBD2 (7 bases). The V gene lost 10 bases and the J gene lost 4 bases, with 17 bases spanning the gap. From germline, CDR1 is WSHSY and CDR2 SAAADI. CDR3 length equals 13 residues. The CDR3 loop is CATRLRGGYEQYF. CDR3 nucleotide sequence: TGCGCCACACGCCTAAGGGGGGGTTACGAGCAGTACTTC.

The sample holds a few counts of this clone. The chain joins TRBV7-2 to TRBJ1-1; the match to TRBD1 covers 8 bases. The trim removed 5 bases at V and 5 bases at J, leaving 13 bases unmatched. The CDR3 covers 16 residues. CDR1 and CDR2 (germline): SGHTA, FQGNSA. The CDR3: CASSKDREKAGTEAFF. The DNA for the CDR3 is TGTGCCAGCAGCAAGGACAGGGAGAAGGCCGGAACTGAAGCTTTCTTT.

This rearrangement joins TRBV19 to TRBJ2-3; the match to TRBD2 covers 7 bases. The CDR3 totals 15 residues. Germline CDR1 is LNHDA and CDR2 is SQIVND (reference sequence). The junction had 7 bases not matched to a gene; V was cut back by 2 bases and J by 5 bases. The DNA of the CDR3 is TGTGCCAGTAGTATATCGGGGGGTACTGGAGATACGCAGTATTTT. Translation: CASSISGGTGDTQYF.

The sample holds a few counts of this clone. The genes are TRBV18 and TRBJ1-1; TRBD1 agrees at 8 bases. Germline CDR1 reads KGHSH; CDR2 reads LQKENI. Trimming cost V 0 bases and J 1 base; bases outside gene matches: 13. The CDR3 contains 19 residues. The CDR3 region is CASSPPGATGGLSNTEAFF. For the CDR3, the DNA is TGTGCCAGCTCACCACCCGGGGCAACAGGGGGGCTTTCGAACACTGAAGCTTTCTTT.

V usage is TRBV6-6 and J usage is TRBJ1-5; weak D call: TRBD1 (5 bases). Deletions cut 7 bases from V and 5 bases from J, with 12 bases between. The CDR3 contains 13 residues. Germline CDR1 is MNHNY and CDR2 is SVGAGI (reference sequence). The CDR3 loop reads CASTNRGDQPQHF. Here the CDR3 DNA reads TGTGCCAGCACTAACAGAGGGGATCAGCCCCAGCATTTT.

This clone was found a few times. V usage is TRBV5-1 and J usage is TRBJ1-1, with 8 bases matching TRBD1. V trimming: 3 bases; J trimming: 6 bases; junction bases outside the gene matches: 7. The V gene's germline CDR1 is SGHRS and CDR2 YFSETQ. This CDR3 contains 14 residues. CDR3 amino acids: CASSWGQGAAEAFF. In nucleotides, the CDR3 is TGCGCCAGCAGCTGGGGGCAGGGGGCGGCTGAAGCTTTCTTT.

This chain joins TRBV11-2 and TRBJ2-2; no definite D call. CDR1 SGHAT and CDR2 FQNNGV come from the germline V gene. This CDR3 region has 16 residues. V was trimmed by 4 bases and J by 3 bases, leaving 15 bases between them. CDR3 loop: CASSSGSGGDTGELFF. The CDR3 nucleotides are TGTGCCAGCAGCTCGGGTAGTGGTGGGGACACCGGGGAGCTGTTTTTT.

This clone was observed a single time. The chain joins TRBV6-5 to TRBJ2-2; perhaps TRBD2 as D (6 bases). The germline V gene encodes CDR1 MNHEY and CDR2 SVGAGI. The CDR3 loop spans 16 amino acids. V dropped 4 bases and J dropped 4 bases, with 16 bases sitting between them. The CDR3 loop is CASSSAGGPSTGELFF. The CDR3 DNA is TGTGCCAGCAGTTCCGCCGGGGGTCCAAGCACCGGGGAGCTGTTTTTT.

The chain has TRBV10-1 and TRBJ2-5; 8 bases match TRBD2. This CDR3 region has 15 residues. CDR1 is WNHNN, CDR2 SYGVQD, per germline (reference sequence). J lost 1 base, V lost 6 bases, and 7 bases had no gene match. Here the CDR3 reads CASSTRAGGQETQYF. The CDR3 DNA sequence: TGCGCCAGCAGCACCCGGGCGGGGGGCCAAGAGACCCAGTACTTC.

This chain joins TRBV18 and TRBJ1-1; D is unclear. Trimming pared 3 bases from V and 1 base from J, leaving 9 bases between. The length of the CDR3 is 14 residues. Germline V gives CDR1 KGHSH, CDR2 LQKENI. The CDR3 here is CASSPNFGNTEAFF. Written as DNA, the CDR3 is TGTGCCAGCTCACCTAACTTCGGGAACACTGAAGCTTTCTTT.

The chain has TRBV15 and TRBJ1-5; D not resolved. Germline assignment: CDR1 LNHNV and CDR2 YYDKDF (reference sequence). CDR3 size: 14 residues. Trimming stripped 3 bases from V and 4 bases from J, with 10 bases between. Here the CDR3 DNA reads TGTGCCACCAGCAGGAACGACATGAATCAGCCCCAGCATTTT. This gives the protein CATSRNDMNQPQHF.

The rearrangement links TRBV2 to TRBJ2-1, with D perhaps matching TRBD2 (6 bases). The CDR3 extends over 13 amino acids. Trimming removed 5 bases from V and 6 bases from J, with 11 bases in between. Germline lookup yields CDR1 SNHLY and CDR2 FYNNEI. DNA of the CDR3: TGTGCCAGCAGTCAGAGCGGGTTCAATGAGCAGTTCTTC. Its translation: CASSQSGFNEQFF.

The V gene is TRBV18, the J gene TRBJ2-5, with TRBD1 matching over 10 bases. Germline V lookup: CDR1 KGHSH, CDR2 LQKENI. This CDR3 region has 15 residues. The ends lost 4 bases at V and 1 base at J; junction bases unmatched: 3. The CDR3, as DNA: TGTGCCAGCTCACAAGACAGGGGGCGCCAAGAGACCCAGTACTTC. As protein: CASSQDRGRQETQYF.

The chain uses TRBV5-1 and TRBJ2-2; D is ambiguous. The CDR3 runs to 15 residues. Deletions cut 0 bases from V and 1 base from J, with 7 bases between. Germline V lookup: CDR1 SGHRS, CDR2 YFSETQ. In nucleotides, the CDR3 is TGCGCCAGCAGCTTGGATCTCAGGAACACCGGGGAGCTGTTTTTT. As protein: CASSLDLRNTGELFF.

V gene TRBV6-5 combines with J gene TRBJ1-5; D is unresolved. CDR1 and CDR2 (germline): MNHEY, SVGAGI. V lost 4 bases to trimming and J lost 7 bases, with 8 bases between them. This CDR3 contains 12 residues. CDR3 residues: CASSFPGQPQHF. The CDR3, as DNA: TGTGCCAGCAGTTTCCCTGGGCAGCCCCAGCATTTT.